What follows describes a single TCR beta chain. Its specificity is not known. It was with 60 Vbeta and 13 Jbeta primers that the PCR ran. Generated by immunoSEQ multiplex PCR, the TCRdb table keeps only in-frame clones and is missing some. The table lists about 130,000 clones, about 82% of them singletons. This record belongs to a study of cytomegalovirus exposure and HLA in healthy donors. Study-wide results and caveats: Among donors in an Asian-associated ancestry cluster, a later analysis reportedly found fewer N-insertions than the roughly 650-donor mean.

Germline values: CDR1 SGHNT, CDR2 YYREEE (reference sequence). V lost 4 bases and J lost 7; bases outside the gene matches: 10. The CDR3 runs 15 residues. Sequenced sample: PBMCs. V and J are TRBV5-4 and TRBJ2-7; 11 bases align to TRBD2. The sequence derives from a boy between 10 and 17 years old in good health and CMV-seronegative. The CDR3 sequence: CASSLLAGGPEEQYF. In nucleotides, the CDR3 is TGTGCCAGCAGCCTATTAGCGGGAGGGCCGGAAGAGCAGTACTTC.